Listed below are T cell receptor beta chains from one sample, sequenced in a study of cytomegalovirus exposure and HLA in healthy donors. Some clones are missing from TCRdb's copy, which holds only in-frame ones; the method was immunoSEQ multiplex PCR. The sample holds some 180,000 clones; approximately 89% are singletons and the top ten take about 7.2%. Material: PBMCs. All receptors derive from a man aged 25-45 years in good health and CMV-seropositive. CDR3s include the opening cysteine and the closing phenylalanine or tryptophan. The order of the fields is clone size, V gene, J gene, D gene, CDR3 protein, CDR3 DNA. A D gene is named only where the DNA matches it firmly. Part of the rows lack a size; the others show once, few, many or a class for expanded clones.

NA	TRBV7-2	TRBJ2-1	TRBD2	CASSLPSGGARNEQFF	TGTGCCAGCAGCTTACCCAGCGGGGGGGCGAGGAATGAGCAGTTCTTC
NA	TRBV6-5	TRBJ1-2	NA	CASSYNGRGYGYTF	TGTGCCAGCAGTTATAACGGGAGGGGGTATGGCTACACCTTC
NA	TRBV7-9	TRBJ2-7	NA	CASSLAKDRFSYEQYF	TGTGCCAGCAGCTTAGCTAAGGACAGATTCTCCTACGAGCAGTACTTC
few	TRBV9	TRBJ2-7	NA	CASSKGYEQYF	TGTGCCAGCAGCAAGGGTTACGAGCAGTACTTC
NA	TRBV11-2	TRBJ2-7	TRBD1	CASTRDRGEKQYF	TGTGCCAGCACCCGCGACAGGGGGGAAAAGCAGTACTTC
once	TRBV5-6	TRBJ1-1	NA	CASSLDPGVMGTEAFF	TGTGCCAGCAGCTTGGACCCCGGGGTCATGGGGACTGAAGCTTTCTTT
NA	TRBV6-4	TRBJ2-1	TRBD1	CASRAQGARNNEQFF	TGTGCCAGCAGAGCCCAGGGGGCGCGGAACAATGAGCAGTTCTTC
NA	TRBV7-6	TRBJ1-6	NA	CASSLKGSSYNSPLHF	TGTGCCAGCAGCTTAAAGGGCAGCTCCTATAATTCACCCCTCCACTTT
NA	TRBV4-1	TRBJ2-7	NA	CASSPNEGSAEQYF	TGCGCCAGCAGCCCCAACGAGGGATCGGCCGAGCAGTACTTC
NA	TRBV27	TRBJ1-5	NA	CASRDRGQNSNQPQHF	TGTGCCAGCAGGGACCGAGGGCAGAATAGCAATCAGCCCCAGCATTTT
once	TRBV6-1	TRBJ1-1	NA	CASSPWDGRNTEAFF	TGTGCCAGCAGTCCGTGGGACGGAAGGAACACTGAAGCTTTCTTT
NA	TRBV2	TRBJ2-6	NA	CASRRTGGASGANVLTF	TGTGCCAGCCGACGGACAGGCGGGGCCTCTGGGGCCAACGTCCTGACTTTC
NA	TRBV5-4	TRBJ2-7	NA	CASSLKGNRDHEQYF	TGTGCCAGCAGCTTGAAAGGTAACAGGGACCACGAGCAGTACTTC
NA	TRBV28	TRBJ1-5	NA	CASSYPGALLTPQHF	TGTGCCAGCAGTTACCCAGGGGCCCTCCTTACGCCCCAGCATTTT
NA	TRBV18	TRBJ1-4	NA	CASSPPNGFNEKLFF	TGTGCCAGCTCACCACCGAACGGGTTTAATGAAAAACTGTTTTTT
NA	TRBV11-2	TRBJ2-7	NA	CASSLAGTSPYEQYF	TGTGCCAGCAGCTTAGCCGGGACCTCTCCGTACGAGCAGTACTTC
NA	TRBV6-6	TRBJ1-4	TRBD1	CASSRTGALEEKLFF	TGTGCCAGCAGTCGGACAGGGGCCCTTGAGGAAAAACTGTTTTTT
NA	TRBV11-2	TRBJ2-2	NA	CASSLDRRAGELFF	TGTGCCAGCAGCTTAGATCGAAGGGCCGGGGAGCTGTTTTTT
NA	TRBV5-1	TRBJ2-1	NA	CASSFSNEQFF	TGCGCCAGCAGCTTCTCGAATGAGCAGTTCTTC
NA	TRBV29-1	TRBJ2-1	TRBD2	CSVVAGGPSGNEQFF	TGCAGCGTTGTCGCGGGAGGGCCCTCAGGAAATGAGCAGTTCTTC
few	TRBV7-8	TRBJ2-1	NA	CASSLDGPGEQFF	TGTGCCAGCAGCTTAGACGGACCCGGGGAGCAGTTCTTC
NA	TRBV11-2	TRBJ2-5	NA	CASSLGSPGETQYF	TGTGCCAGCAGCTTAGGCAGTCCCGGGGAGACCCAGTACTTC
NA	TRBV12-5	TRBJ1-1	NA	CASGLAGAEAFF	TGTGCTAGTGGTTTGGCCGGGGCTGAAGCTTTCTTT
NA	TRBV11-2	TRBJ2-1	NA	CASSLGSGAYNEQFF	TGTGCCAGCAGCTTAGGGTCCGGGGCCTACAATGAGCAGTTCTTC
NA	TRBV4-1	TRBJ2-5	TRBD2	CASSRASGSGETQYF	TGCGCCAGCAGCCGGGCGAGCGGGAGCGGGGAGACCCAGTACTTC
once	TRBV18	TRBJ1-1	NA	CASSPDRFDTEAFF	TGTGCCAGCTCACCAGACAGATTTGACACTGAAGCTTTCTTT
NA	TRBV6-5	TRBJ1-5	NA	CASTPYGNSNQPQHF	TGTGCCAGCACCCCATATGGAAATAGCAATCAGCCCCAGCATTTT
NA	TRBV4-3	TRBJ2-7	NA	CASSPSGNPAYEQYF	TGCGCCAGCAGCCCCTCGGGTAATCCCGCCTACGAGCAGTACTTC
NA	TRBV6-1	TRBJ1-5	NA	CASLDWERLQPQHF	TGTGCCAGCCTGGACTGGGAGAGGTTGCAGCCCCAGCATTTT
NA	TRBV6-6	TRBJ1-5	TRBD1	CASSTDRVGNQPQHF	TGTGCCAGCTCGACGGACAGGGTCGGCAATCAGCCCCAGCATTTT
NA	TRBV30	TRBJ1-3	NA	CAWSGSVSSGNTIYF	TGTGCCTGGAGTGGGTCTGTTTCCTCTGGAAACACCATATATTTT
NA	TRBV19	TRBJ2-7	NA	CASSIALDGGYEQYF	TGTGCCAGTAGTATTGCACTGGACGGAGGCTACGAGCAGTACTTC
NA	TRBV28	TRBJ2-1	TRBD1	CASSPGTADNEQFF	TGTGCCAGCAGTCCCGGGACAGCCGACAATGAGCAGTTCTTC
NA	TRBV9	TRBJ2-3	NA	CASSVSGSNTQYF	TGTGCCAGCAGCGTAAGTGGTTCCAATACGCAGTATTTT
few	TRBV5-4	TRBJ1-1	NA	CASSLDLGNTEAFF	TGTGCCAGCAGCTTGGATTTGGGTAACACTGAAGCTTTCTTT
NA	TRBV5-6	TRBJ2-1	NA	CASSSMAVHYNEQFF	TGTGCCAGCAGCTCGATGGCGGTCCACTACAATGAGCAGTTCTTC
once	TRBV5-1	TRBJ2-3	TRBD2	CASSLAGLAGVGTDTQYF	TGCGCCAGCAGCTTGGCGGGACTAGCGGGAGTTGGGACAGATACGCAGTATTTT
NA	TRBV19	TRBJ1-1	TRBD1	CASSMPFGTGYGRNTEAFF	TGTGCCAGTAGTATGCCCTTTGGGACAGGGTACGGGCGGAACACTGAAGCTTTCTTT
NA	TRBV5-1	TRBJ2-5	NA	CASILSGNLQETQYF	TGCGCCAGCATATTGTCAGGGAACCTCCAAGAGACCCAGTACTTC
NA	TRBV4-3	TRBJ2-2	NA	CASSQDRGLVGELFF	TGCGCCAGCAGCCAAGATCGGGGTTTGGTCGGGGAGCTGTTTTTT
once	TRBV30	TRBJ1-5	TRBD1	CAWSPTGTEQPQHF	TGTGCCTGGAGTCCGACAGGGACCGAACAGCCCCAGCATTTT
NA	TRBV7-9	TRBJ2-3	NA	CASSFRDSDTQYF	TGTGCCAGCAGCTTCAGGGATTCAGATACGCAGTATTTT
once	TRBV4-1	TRBJ2-7	NA	CATSFRPAASYEQYF	TGCGCCACCTCCTTTAGGCCCGCCGCTTCCTACGAGCAGTACTTC
NA	TRBV25-1	TRBJ2-7	TRBD2	CASSKTSGGSYEQYF	TGTGCCAGCAGTAAGACTAGCGGGGGATCCTACGAGCAGTACTTC
NA	TRBV5-4	TRBJ1-4	TRBD1	CASSPGTGDEKLFF	TGTGCCAGCAGCCCAGGGACAGGGGATGAAAAACTGTTTTTT
NA	TRBV6-1	TRBJ2-2	TRBD1	CASRERTGNLGELFF	TGTGCCAGCAGGGAGCGGACAGGGAATTTAGGGGAGCTGTTTTTT
NA	TRBV27	TRBJ1-2	TRBD1	CASSLQGTGGFGYTF	TGTGCCAGCAGTTTACAGGGGACAGGGGGATTTGGCTACACCTTC
NA	TRBV18	TRBJ1-6	NA	CASSPYSADNSPLHF	TGTGCCAGCTCACCATACAGCGCCGATAATTCACCCCTCCACTTT
once	TRBV6-6	TRBJ2-7	NA	CASSSHSYEQYF	TGTGCCAGCAGTTCCCATAGTTACGAGCAGTACTTC
NA	TRBV4-1	TRBJ2-7	TRBD2	CASSRIAGGSYEQYF	TGCGCCAGCAGCCGGATAGCGGGAGGGAGCTACGAGCAGTACTTC
many	TRBV10-3	TRBJ1-2	NA	CAISEERTYGYTF	TGTGCCATCAGTGAAGAGAGAACCTATGGCTACACCTTC
once	TRBV10-3	TRBJ2-2	NA	CAISESQGRGIDTGELFF	TGTGCCATCAGTGAGTCGCAGGGGAGAGGGATCGACACCGGGGAGCTGTTTTTT
once	TRBV25-1	TRBJ2-1	NA	CASSEPPEHPRQFF	TGTGCCAGCAGTGAGCCACCCGAACACCCCCGGCAGTTCTTC
NA	TRBV15	TRBJ2-7	NA	CATSRDSGGSYEQYF	TGTGCCACCAGCAGAGATTCCGGGGGCTCCTACGAGCAGTACTTC
NA	TRBV27	TRBJ2-1	NA	CASSRRADEQFF	TGTGCCAGCAGCCGACGGGCGGATGAGCAGTTCTTC